This is a list of T cell receptor beta chains from one sample in a study of CD8 T cells in ankylosing spondylitis. TCRdb re-derived calls from the 5' RACE reads in MiXCR, one entry per CDR3 protein. This table holds roughly 670,000 distinct CDR3 sequences, roughly 19% found once. The sample was blood, either unsorted or a sorted T cell fraction (not recorded which). These receptors were obtained from a male donor with ankylosing spondylitis. Each CDR3 is given with its conserved first and last residue. Each record gives: CDR3 protein, CDR3 DNA, clone size, D gene, J gene, V gene. A D gene is named only where the DNA matches it firmly. Size is stated for part of the rows, as once, few or many counts, or as a class when the clone is expanded.

CASSLWTSGSIGGELFF	TGTGCCAGCAGCTTATGGACTAGCGGGTCCATTGGCGGGGAGCTGTTTTTT	few	TRBD2	TRBJ2-2	TRBV11-2
CSAVRGGEQFF	TGCAGTGCCGTCCGGGGCGGTGAGCAGTTCTTC	-	-	TRBJ2-1	TRBV20-1
CASRRPGGAGGGYTGELFF	TGTGCCAGCAGAAGACCGGGTGGAGCGGGGGGTGGGTACACCGGGGAGCTGTTTTTT	-	TRBD2	TRBJ2-2	TRBV12-3/TRBV12-4
CSARSYRDPSGYTGELFF	TGCAGTGCTAGATCCTACCGGGACCCCTCGGGGTACACCGGGGAGCTGTTTTTT	few	-	TRBJ2-2	TRBV20-1
CASSLGAAGSPLHF	TGTGCCAGCAGCTTGGGAGCCGCGGGTTCACCCCTCCACTTT	-	-	TRBJ1-6	TRBV3-1
CSARRAIMGNTEAFF	TGCAGTGCTCGCAGGGCTATCATGGGGAACACTGAAGCTTTCTTT	-	-	TRBJ1-1	TRBV20-1
CASSLGSGVQGDEQFF	TGTGCCAGCAGCCTGGGGAGTGGGGTACAGGGGGATGAGCAGTTCTTC	-	TRBD1	TRBJ2-1	TRBV7-9
CASSLVQPRLAGSNEQYF	TGTGCCAGCAGCTTAGTTCAGCCCCGACTAGCGGGGTCCAACGAGCAGTACTTC	few	TRBD2	TRBJ2-7	TRBV7-8
CSVEGDSEAFF	TGCAGCGTTGAAGGGGATTCTGAAGCTTTCTTT	-	-	TRBJ1-1	TRBV29-1
CAISEADRGGTEAFF	TGTGCCATCAGTGAGGCGGACAGGGGGGGCACTGAAGCTTTCTTT	few	TRBD1	TRBJ1-1	TRBV10-3
CAISDGDSYEQYF	TGTGCCATCAGTGATGGTGACTCCTACGAGCAGTACTTC	few	-	TRBJ2-7	TRBV10-3
CSVRDEPNTGELFF	TGCAGCGTGCGGGACGAACCGAACACCGGGGAGCTGTTTTTT	few	-	TRBJ2-2	TRBV29-1
CSVFTRGDLEQFF	TGCAGCGTTTTCACTAGAGGGGATCTTGAGCAGTTCTTC	-	-	TRBJ2-1	TRBV29-1
CASSLTSGSSPNTGELFF	TGTGCCAGCAGCTTAACTAGCGGGAGTTCGCCGAACACCGGGGAGCTGTTTTTT	once	TRBD2	TRBJ2-2	TRBV7-6
CASSPTTPSYEQYF	TGTGCCAGCAGCCCGACGACTCCCTCCTACGAGCAGTACTTC	few	-	TRBJ2-7	TRBV7-9
CASSQRDGNTEAFF	TGTGCCAGCAGCCAACGGGACGGGAACACTGAAGCTTTCTTT	few	-	TRBJ1-1	TRBV3-1
CASRTGSGNTIYF	TGCGCCAGCAGGACAGGCTCTGGAAACACCATATATTTT	few	-	TRBJ1-3	TRBV5-1